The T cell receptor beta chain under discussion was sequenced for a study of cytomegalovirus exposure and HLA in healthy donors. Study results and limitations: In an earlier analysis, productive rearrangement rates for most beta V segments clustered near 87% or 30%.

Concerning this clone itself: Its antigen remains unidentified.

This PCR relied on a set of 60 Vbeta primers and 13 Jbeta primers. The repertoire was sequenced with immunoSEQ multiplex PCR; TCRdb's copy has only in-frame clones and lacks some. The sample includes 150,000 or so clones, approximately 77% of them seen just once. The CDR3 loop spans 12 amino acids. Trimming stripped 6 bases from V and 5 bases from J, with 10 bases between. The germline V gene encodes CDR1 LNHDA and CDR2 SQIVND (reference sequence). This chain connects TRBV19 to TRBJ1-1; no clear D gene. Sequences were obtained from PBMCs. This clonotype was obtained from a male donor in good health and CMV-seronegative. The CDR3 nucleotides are TGTGCCAGTAGAGCGGCGGGAACTGAAGCTTTCTTT. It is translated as CASRAAGTEAFF.